This T cell receptor (beta chain) is from a study of T cell changes during pregnancy in multiple sclerosis. Looked up from germline, CDR1 is MNHNS and CDR2 is SASEGT. With V trimmed by 6 bases and J by 2 bases, 4 bases remained unmatched. CDR3 length equals 14 residues. Using immunoSEQ multiplex PCR, the repertoire was profiled, and TCRdb retains in-frame clones only, with some absent. The table records tens of thousands of clones, approximately 94% of them present only once. This receptor was taken from a female donor with multiple sclerosis, enrolled in a pregnancy study. The V call is TRBV6-1, the J call TRBJ2-7; 10 nucleotides line up with TRBD2. The specimen was peripheral blood, collected in the third trimester of pregnancy. The CDR3 DNA reads TGTGCCAGCAGCGCCGGGACTAGCGCCTACGAGCAGTACTTC. This codes for CASSAGTSAYEQYF.